The next 18 T cell receptor beta chains were all read from a single sample in a study of preoperative IRX-2 immunotherapy in early breast cancer. Repertoires were generated with immunoSEQ multiplex PCR, while TCRdb's copy carries only in-frame clones and drops some. The sample has under 30,000 clones, around 87% seen once. Treatment described: preoperative locoregional IRX-2 cytokine immunotherapy. The material was tumor tissue, obtained after IRX-2 immunotherapy. These receptors came from a human donor with breast cancer.

The chain uses TRBV6-5 and TRBJ2-5; D may be TRBD1 or TRBD2 (6 bases each). The CDR3 contains 14 residues. The V end was cut by 0 bases, the J end by 7 bases, with 12 bases between. Germline CDR1 MNHEY, CDR2 SVGAGI. This chain's CDR3 is CASSYSGGVGTQYF. DNA of the CDR3: TGTGCCAGCAGTTACTCGGGGGGCGTAGGGACCCAGTACTTC.

The chain couples TRBV10-3 to TRBJ2-2; 9 bases agree with TRBD2. V gave up 8 bases and J gave up 7 bases; unmatched junction bases: 14. This CDR3 has 16 residues. Germline CDR1 is ENHRY and CDR2 is SYGVKD. The CDR3 DNA reads TGTGCCATCCACCGTTCGGGGACTAGCTCCGACGGGGAGCTGTTTTTT. It specifies CAIHRSGTSSDGELFF.

This chain connects TRBV6-1 to TRBJ2-6; D remains ambiguous. Germline V gives CDR1 MNHNS, CDR2 SASEGT. V dropped 6 bases and J dropped 2 bases, with 5 bases sitting between them. The CDR3 is 13 amino acids. The CDR3 loop is CASRVAGANVLTF. The CDR3 nucleotides are TGTGCCAGCAGGGTGGCTGGGGCCAACGTCCTGACTTTC.

The V gene is TRBV6-4, the J gene TRBJ2-1; 10 bases align to TRBD2. The CDR3 contains 15 residues. Germline-derived CDR1 and CDR2 are MRHNA and SNTAGT. The V and J ends lost 4 bases and 8 bases, in that order; junction bases with no gene match: 8. CDR3 DNA sequence: TGTGCCAGCAGTGTCGGGACTAGCGATAGGGATGAGCAGTTCTTC. It specifies CASSVGTSDRDEQFF.

This sequence joins TRBV10-3 and TRBJ2-6; D unclear. CDR3 length: 11 residues. With 8 bases removed from V and 4 bases from J, the gap between germline ends came to 3 bases. CDR1 and CDR2 from the germline V gene are ENHRY and SYGVKD. The CDR3 nucleotides are TGTGCCATCTCCGGGGCCAACGTCCTGACTTTC. This encodes CAISGANVLTF.

The chain is built from TRBV2 and TRBJ2-3; a possible D gene is TRBD2 (5 bases). The V gene's germline CDR1 is SNHLY and CDR2 FYNNEI. Trimming took 4 bases from V and 1 from J, leaving 15 bases between them. This CDR3 has 16 residues. CDR3 nucleotides: TGTGCCAGCAGTGGATTACTAGGCCCAGGCACAGATACGCAGTATTTT. It is translated as CASSGLLGPGTDTQYF. The full variable domain, its missing parts supplied by reference TRBV2 and TRBJ2-3, is EPEVTQTPSHQVTQMGQEVILRCVPISNHLYFYWYRQILGQKVEFLVSFYNNEISEKSEIFDDQFSVERPDGSNFTLKIRSTKLEDSAMYFCASSGLLGPGTDTQYFGPGTRLTVL.

The chain has TRBV7-2 and TRBJ1-2; maybe TRBD1 (6 bases). The CDR3 is 15 residues long. Germline V gene data show CDR1 as SGHTA and CDR2 as FQGNSA. Trimming shortened V by 3 bases and J by 0 bases, and 11 bases separated the two germline ends. The CDR3 nucleotides read TGTGCCAGCAGCTTCCGGACAGACGCTAACTATGGCTACACCTTC. Residues: CASSFRTDANYGYTF.

In this sample, this clone turned up once. The chain links TRBV5-1 to TRBJ2-7, with D perhaps matching TRBD2 (6 bases). The CDR3 runs to 15 residues. Germline V gene sequence: CDR1 SGHRS, CDR2 YFSETQ. The ends were cut back, 0 bases at V and 0 bases at J, with 10 bases in the middle. The CDR3 region is CASSLVAGSSYEQYF. Written as DNA, the CDR3 is TGCGCCAGCAGCTTGGTGGCGGGGAGCTCCTACGAGCAGTACTTC.

V gene TRBV2 combines with J gene TRBJ1-5, with unresolved D. CDR3 length: 13 residues. In germline, CDR1 is SNHLY, CDR2 FYNNEI. V lost 3 bases, J lost 7 bases, and 10 bases lay in between. The CDR3, as DNA: TGTGCCAGCAGTGAGGGTCTATGGCAGCCCCAGCATTTT. Its translation is CASSEGLWQPQHF. Combining the CDR3 with reference TRBV2 and TRBJ1-5 gives the whole variable domain EPEVTQTPSHQVTQMGQEVILRCVPISNHLYFYWYRQILGQKVEFLVSFYNNEISEKSEIFDDQFSVERPDGSNFTLKIRSTKLEDSAMYFCASSEGLWQPQHFGDGTRLSIL.

V and J are TRBV5-6 and TRBJ2-7; the D is unclear. The CDR3 loop spans 12 amino acids. V was pared by 4 bases and J by 2 bases, with 7 bases between. Per the germline V gene, CDR1 is SGHDT and CDR2 is YYEEEE. The CDR3 loop is CASSGETYEQYF. In nucleotides, the CDR3 is TGTGCCAGCAGCGGGGAAACCTACGAGCAGTACTTC.

The CDR3 here is CASSFTGGFSGNTIYF. CDR3 in DNA: TGTGCCAGCAGCTTTACAGGCGGGTTCTCGGGAAACACCATATATTTT. The chain is built from TRBV11-2 and TRBJ1-3; possible D gene TRBD1, 5 bases. The CDR3 runs to 16 residues. CDR1 SGHAT and CDR2 FQNNGV come from the germline V gene. V was cut by 3 bases and J by 4 bases, with 16 bases left in between.

V gene TRBV6-5 combines with J gene TRBJ1-4; a weak D match, TRBD1 (5 bases). Germline CDR1 and CDR2: MNHEY and SVGAGI. The CDR3 sequence is 15 residues long. Trimming took 7 bases from V and 6 from J, leaving 18 bases between them. CDR3 sequence: CASTPQFGGDEKLFF. In DNA form, the CDR3 reads TGTGCCAGCACCCCTCAGTTTGGGGGGGATGAAAAACTGTTTTTT.

This clone was counted once. This sequence joins TRBV27 and TRBJ2-7; the match to TRBD1 covers 10 bases. There are 17 residues in the CDR3. The V gene's germline CDR1 is MNHEY and CDR2 SMNVEV (reference sequence). J gave up 4 bases and V 7 bases, and 16 bases lay outside the gene matches. The CDR3 loop is CASTTTGTGVNRYEQYF. The CDR3 DNA is TGTGCCAGCACCACGACCGGGACAGGGGTCAACAGGTACGAGCAGTACTTC.

V gene TRBV14 combines with J gene TRBJ2-1, with D unclear. V dropped 2 bases and J dropped 9 bases, with 8 bases sitting between them. This CDR3 comprises 12 residues. CDR1 is SGHDN and CDR2 is FVKESK in the germline V gene. The DNA of the CDR3 is TGTGCCAGCAGCCAATCCAGAGGTGAGCAGTTCTTC. It translates to CASSQSRGEQFF.

This clone appeared a single time. The chain uses TRBV2 and TRBJ1-3; D uncertain. Between the trimmed V and J ends, which lost 3 bases and 9 bases, there was a span of 12 bases. Germline CDR1 is SNHLY and CDR2 is FYNNEI. This CDR3 is built from 13 residues. The CDR3: CASSERRVGTIYF. CDR3 DNA: TGTGCCAGCAGTGAGAGGAGGGTGGGCACCATATATTTT.

The sample holds a few counts of this clone. Sequence at one end of the junction differs from germline and may be a read error. The V gene is TRBV27, the J gene TRBJ2-3; unclear D gene. The germline CDR1 and CDR2 sequences are MNHEY and SMNVEV (reference sequence). The CDR3 is made up of 14 amino acids. CDR3 region: CASSLSSSTDTQYF. CDR3 nucleotides: TGTGCCAGCAGTCTATCTTCTAGCACAGATACGCAGTATTTT.

This clone showed up just a few times. The V gene is TRBV5-6, the J gene TRBJ2-3; 10 nucleotides match TRBD2. The CDR3 consists of 16 residues. V was clipped by 4 bases and J by 0 bases; unmatched bases: 5. Germline-derived CDR1 and CDR2 are SGHDT and YYEEEE. CDR3 region: CASSPTTSGSTDTQYF. The CDR3 DNA reads TGTGCCAGCAGCCCGACGACTAGCGGGAGCACAGATACGCAGTATTTT.

This chain joins TRBV5-3 and TRBJ2-3; TRBD1 aligns across 7 bases. TRBV5-3 falls under the ORF class, with uncertain function. The CDR3 length is 14 residues. J gave up 2 bases and V 4 bases, and 4 bases lay outside the gene matches. The CDR3 bases are TGTGCCAGAAGCCCGGGACAGCCCACAGATACGCAGTATTTT. This gives the protein CARSPGQPTDTQYF.